There are many counts of the clone carrying this TCR beta chain. The data were taken from a study of T cells in Graves' hyperthyroidism and ophthalmopathy. Regions amplified from RNA transcripts were the TCR beta CDR3 regions. HTBI primers were the set used in a first-round RT-PCR of the TCR CDR3. TCRdb analysed the multiplex PCR reads with MiXCR anew, one entry per CDR3 protein. This sample carries more than 350,000 distinct CDR3 sequences, 15% of them seen once, and the ten largest clones take roughly a fifth. V gave up 2 bases and J gave up 7 bases, with 18 bases separating them. The germline V gene encodes CDR1 LGHDT and CDR2 YNNKEL (reference sequence). The CDR3 runs 16 residues.

The origin of this receptor is a woman aged 55-69 years with Graves' ophthalmopathy. Sequenced input: blood. The chain links TRBV3-1 to TRBJ2-1; D might be TRBD2 (5 bases). The CDR3: CASSQKLASGGNEQFF. In DNA, the CDR3 is TGTGCCAGCAGCCAAAAGCTAGCCTCAGGTGGGAATGAGCAGTTCTTC.